The next 10 T cell receptor beta chains were all read from a single sample in a study of cytomegalovirus exposure and HLA in healthy donors. The PCR used 60 Vbeta and 13 Jbeta primers. Produced via immunoSEQ multiplex PCR; TCRdb's table is partial and in-frame only. The sample lists approximately 90,000 clones, about 74% occurring once. The material sequenced was PBMCs. The receptor set was obtained from a man aged 35 to 55 in good health and CMV-seronegative.

The chain combines TRBV18 with TRBJ1-6; 8 bases agree with TRBD1. Trimming took 5 bases from V and 4 from J; bases not matched to a gene: 4. CDR3 length: 15 residues. The germline CDR1 and CDR2 sequences are KGHSH and LQKENI. CDR3 in DNA: TGTGCCAGCTCAGTAGGACAGGGTTATAATTCACCCCTCCACTTT. It is translated as CASSVGQGYNSPLHF.

The CDR3 spells CAISTDRVNQPQHF. For the CDR3, the DNA is TGTGCCATCAGTACCGACAGGGTCAATCAGCCCCAGCATTTT. This chain links TRBV10-3 with TRBJ1-5; 7 bases map to TRBD1. The germline gives CDR1 ENHRY, CDR2 SYGVKD. CDR3 size: 14 residues. Trimming at V came to 5 bases and at J to 3 bases, leaving 4 bases not matched to a gene.

This clone was detected only a few times. This sequence joins TRBV18 and TRBJ2-7; 11 nucleotides align to TRBD1. Per germline, CDR1 KGHSH and CDR2 LQKENI. This CDR3 contains 15 residues. J gave up 1 base and V 2 bases, and 1 base lay outside the gene matches. The CDR3 reads CASSPGTGGSYEQYF. The DNA of the CDR3 is TGTGCCAGCTCACCAGGGACAGGGGGATCCTACGAGCAGTACTTC.

The rearrangement uses TRBV27 and TRBJ1-2; perhaps TRBD1 as D (6 bases). Trimming removed 6 bases at V and 4 bases at J, with 18 bases between. Germline lookup yields CDR1 MNHEY and CDR2 SMNVEV (reference sequence). The CDR3 is 15 amino acids. The CDR3 DNA follows: TGTGCCAGCAGCGAGGTTGGAACAGGGATCTATGGCTACACCTTC. It translates to CASSEVGTGIYGYTF.

CDR3 residues: CASSLEVNMNTEAFF. Written as DNA, the CDR3 is TGCGCCAGCAGCTTGGAAGTAAACATGAACACTGAAGCTTTCTTT. The rearrangement uses TRBV5-1 and TRBJ1-1; no definite D call. This CDR3 has 15 residues. CDR1 is SGHRS and CDR2 is YFSETQ in the germline V gene. V lost 0 bases and J 0 bases, leaving 9 bases between the germline ends.

The chain carries TRBV6-5 and TRBJ1-1; 11 nucleotides match TRBD1. This CDR3 contains 15 residues. The trim removed 6 bases at V and 5 bases at J, leaving 8 bases unmatched. Per the germline V gene, CDR1 is MNHEY and CDR2 is SVGAGI. The CDR3 spells CASRPGTGGRTEAFF. The CDR3 DNA follows: TGTGCCAGCAGGCCCGGGACAGGGGGGCGGACTGAAGCTTTCTTT.

The chain employs TRBV11-2 and TRBJ2-3; TRBD2 matches 12 bases. Germline V gene sequence: CDR1 SGHAT, CDR2 FQNNGV. Trimming at V came to 5 bases and at J to 2 bases, leaving 5 bases not matched to a gene. The CDR3 loop spans 16 amino acids. CDR3 nucleotides: TGTGCCAGCAGCCTACTAGCGGGGGGCCTCACAGATACGCAGTATTTT. Translation gives CASSLLAGGLTDTQYF.

This clone was observed a single time. V is TRBV18 and J is TRBJ2-7; D might be TRBD2 (7 bases). This CDR3 spans 14 amino acids. Germline assignment: CDR1 KGHSH and CDR2 LQKENI. Trimming left V 7 bases short and J 0 bases short, with 13 bases between. The CDR3 coding sequence is TGTGCCAGCTACAGGGAGGGCTACTCCTACGAGCAGTACTTC. This translates into CASYREGYSYEQYF.

This chain connects TRBV14 to TRBJ2-1; TRBD2 matches at 13 bases. Germline assignment: CDR1 SGHDN and CDR2 FVKESK. This CDR3 is built from 15 residues. With V trimmed by 3 bases and J by 7 bases, 3 bases remained unmatched. The CDR3 loop is CASSQGLAGNNEQFF. In DNA form, the CDR3 reads TGTGCCAGCAGCCAGGGACTAGCGGGGAATAATGAGCAGTTCTTC.

The chain carries TRBV7-9 and TRBJ1-2; D gene uncertain. V lost 1 base and J 2 bases, leaving 11 bases between the germline ends. This CDR3 is 15 amino acids long. CDR1 is SEHNR and CDR2 is FQNEAQ in the germline V gene (reference sequence). This CDR3 is CASSLVQVSNYGYTF. The CDR3 bases are TGTGCCAGCAGCTTAGTTCAGGTTTCCAACTATGGCTACACCTTC.